This T cell receptor beta chain is from a study of shared clonotypes between healthy human individuals. Some clones are missing from TCRdb's copy, which holds only in-frame ones; the method was immunoSEQ multiplex PCR. The data contain over a million clones, roughly 98.5% of them singletons. Germline V CDR1 and CDR2: SGHRS, YFSETQ. V dropped 10 bases and J dropped 5 bases, with 16 bases sitting between them. This CDR3 spans 12 amino acids. This clonotype originated in a man aged 25 to 40 in good health. The V call is TRBV5-1, the J call TRBJ2-7; the D gene is possibly TRBD2 (5 bases). Sequencing was done on a sample of naive CD4+ T cells sorted from blood. Subset specified: CD45RA+ positively selected. CDR3 DNA sequence: TGCGCCCCCCTCGAGCGGTCGGACGAGCAGTACTTC. Its protein product is CAPLERSDEQYF.